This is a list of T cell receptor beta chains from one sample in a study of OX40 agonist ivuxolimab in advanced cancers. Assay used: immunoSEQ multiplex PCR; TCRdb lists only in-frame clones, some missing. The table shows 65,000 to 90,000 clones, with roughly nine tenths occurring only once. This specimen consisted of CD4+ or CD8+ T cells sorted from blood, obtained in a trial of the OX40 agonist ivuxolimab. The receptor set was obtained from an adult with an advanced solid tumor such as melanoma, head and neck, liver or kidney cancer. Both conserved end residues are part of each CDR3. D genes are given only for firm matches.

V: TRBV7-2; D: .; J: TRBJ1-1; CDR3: CASSLDRVTEAFF; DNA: TGTGCCAGCAGCTTAGATCGGGTGACTGAAGCTTTCTTT
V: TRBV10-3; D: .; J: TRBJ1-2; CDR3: CASTQGRTNYGYTF; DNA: TGTGCCAGCACACAGGGCCGGACTAACTATGGCTACACCTTC
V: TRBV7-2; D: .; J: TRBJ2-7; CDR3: CASSPPGAYEQYF; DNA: TGTGCCAGCAGCCCTCCCGGCGCCTACGAGCAGTACTTC
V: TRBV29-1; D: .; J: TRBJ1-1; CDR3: CSVQDRHPGEAFF; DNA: TGCAGCGTTCAAGACAGGCACCCCGGGGAAGCTTTCTTT
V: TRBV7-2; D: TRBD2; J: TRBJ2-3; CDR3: CASSLQASGLSDTQYF; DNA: TGTGCCAGCAGCTTACAAGCTAGCGGCCTGTCAGATACGCAGTATTTT
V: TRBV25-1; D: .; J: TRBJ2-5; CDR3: CASKLDEAGETQYF; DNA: TGTGCCAGCAAGCTTGACGAGGCAGGAGAGACCCAGTACTTC
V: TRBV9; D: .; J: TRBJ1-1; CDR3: CASSLGHDMNTEAFF; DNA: TGTGCCAGCAGCTTGGGACACGACATGAACACTGAAGCTTTCTTT
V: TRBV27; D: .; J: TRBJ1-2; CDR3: CASRQPWGSNYGYTF; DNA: TGTGCCAGCAGACAACCTTGGGGGTCTAACTATGGCTACACCTTC
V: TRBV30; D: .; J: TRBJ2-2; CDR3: CAWSTDRNTGELFF; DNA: TGTGCCTGGAGTACCGACAGGAACACCGGGGAGCTGTTTTTT
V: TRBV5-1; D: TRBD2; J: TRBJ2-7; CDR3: CASSLAPWAGGAYEQYF; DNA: TGCGCCAGCAGCTTGGCCCCATGGGCGGGAGGCGCCTACGAGCAGTACTTC
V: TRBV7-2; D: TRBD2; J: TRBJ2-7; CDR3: CASSLEAGMEYEQYF; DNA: TGTGCCAGCAGCTTAGAAGCGGGGATGGAATACGAGCAGTACTTC
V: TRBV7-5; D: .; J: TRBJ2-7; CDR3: CARSLELISYEQYF; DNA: TGTGCCAGAAGCTTAGAGCTTATCTCCTACGAGCAGTACTTC
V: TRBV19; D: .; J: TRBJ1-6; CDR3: CASSIQLTSSPLHF; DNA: TGTGCCAGTAGTATTCAGTTGACTTCTTCACCCCTCCACTTT
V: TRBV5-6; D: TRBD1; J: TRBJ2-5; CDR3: CASSLAGGQETQYF; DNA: TGTGCCAGCAGCTTGGCAGGGGGCCAAGAGACCCAGTACTTC
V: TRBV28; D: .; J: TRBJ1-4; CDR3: CASSPQRTGGQGKLFF; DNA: TGTGCCAGCAGTCCCCAACGGACGGGCGGCCAGGGAAAACTGTTTTTT
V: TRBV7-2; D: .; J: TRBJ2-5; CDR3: CASSPRETQYF; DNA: TGTGCCAGCAGTCCTAGAGAGACCCAGTACTTC
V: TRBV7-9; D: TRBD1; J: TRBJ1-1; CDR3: CASSVGTGGTEAFF; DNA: TGTGCCAGCAGCGTAGGGACAGGGGGAACTGAAGCTTTCTTT